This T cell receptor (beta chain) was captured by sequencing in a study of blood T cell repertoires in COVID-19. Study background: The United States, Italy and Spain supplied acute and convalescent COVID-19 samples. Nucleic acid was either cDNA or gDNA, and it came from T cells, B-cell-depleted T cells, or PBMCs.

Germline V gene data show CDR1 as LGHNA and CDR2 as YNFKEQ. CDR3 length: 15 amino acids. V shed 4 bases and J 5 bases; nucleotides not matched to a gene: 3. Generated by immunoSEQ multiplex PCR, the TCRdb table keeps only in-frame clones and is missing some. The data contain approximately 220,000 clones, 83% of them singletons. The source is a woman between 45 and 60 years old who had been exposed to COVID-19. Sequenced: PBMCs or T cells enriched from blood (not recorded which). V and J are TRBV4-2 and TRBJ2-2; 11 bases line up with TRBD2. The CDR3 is CASSPLAGGTGELFF. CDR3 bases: TGTGCCAGCAGCCCTTTAGCGGGGGGGACCGGGGAGCTGTTTTTT.